Listed below are T cell receptor beta chains from one sample, sequenced in a study of cytomegalovirus exposure and HLA in healthy donors. Generated by immunoSEQ multiplex PCR, the TCRdb table keeps only in-frame clones and is missing some. In the table there are about 190,000 clones, around 75% of which are singletons. The sequencing sample was made of PBMCs. The source of these receptors is a woman aged 50 to 60 in good health and CMV-seronegative. Both conserved end residues are part of each CDR3.

J: TRBJ1-2
V: TRBV5-1
CDR3: CASSFSSGTGAGAGYTF

J: TRBJ1-5
V: TRBV6-6
CDR3: CASSYRDSNQPQHF

J: TRBJ1-5
V: TRBV7-2
CDR3: CASSPGWGNQPQHF

J: TRBJ2-2
V: TRBV4-1
CDR3: CASSQAGGRGGELFF

J: TRBJ2-1
V: TRBV9
CDR3: CASSVEAGVRNEQFF

J: TRBJ1-2
V: TRBV7-9
CDR3: CASSSPERGTNYGYTF

J: TRBJ2-2
V: TRBV2
CDR3: CAHDRGGTGELFF

J: TRBJ1-2
V: TRBV6-1
CDR3: CASSPDRVNGYTF

J: TRBJ2-7
V: TRBV29-1
CDR3: CSVAPGLAGYEQYF

J: TRBJ1-1
V: TRBV13
CDR3: CASSLLAGNRGEAFF

J: TRBJ2-7
V: TRBV19
CDR3: CASSMRGQGDEQYF

J: TRBJ1-6
V: TRBV4-3
CDR3: CASSQHHNSQGSFNSPLHF

J: TRBJ2-3
V: TRBV7-9
CDR3: CASSLWGQGGTDTQYF

J: TRBJ1-2
V: TRBV15
CDR3: CATSPARVPYGYTF

J: TRBJ2-1
V: TRBV27
CDR3: CASSLSRGSEQFF

J: TRBJ2-6
V: TRBV6-1
CDR3: CASSVGTGVSGANVLTF

J: TRBJ2-1
V: TRBV27
CDR3: CASLGGNEQFF

J: TRBJ1-1
V: TRBV7-2
CDR3: CASSFQGFTEAFF

J: TRBJ1-2
V: TRBV10-3
CDR3: CAIGGDGEIYGYTF

J: TRBJ2-1
V: TRBV28
CDR3: CASSIRSAGVHNEQFF

J: TRBJ2-7
V: TRBV6-1
CDR3: CASTTNLGTQYF

J: TRBJ1-2
V: TRBV6-6
CDR3: CASGRTGENYGYTF

J: TRBJ1-1
V: TRBV5-1
CDR3: CASSALQGNTEAFF

J: TRBJ1-6
V: TRBV6-1
CDR3: CASSLTPLNSPLHF

J: TRBJ1-2
V: TRBV4-1
CDR3: CASRRSGWSGYTF

J: TRBJ2-5
V: TRBV13
CDR3: CASSFSIGREETQYF

J: TRBJ2-7
V: TRBV28
CDR3: CASSPRYEQYF

J: TRBJ2-3
V: TRBV5-4
CDR3: CASSLAAETRWGTQYF

J: TRBJ2-7
V: TRBV7-2
CDR3: CASSPGTGGPYEQYF

J: TRBJ2-5
V: TRBV11-2
CDR3: CASSPTSGGDQETQYF

J: TRBJ1-2
V: TRBV27
CDR3: CASSLVGGYGYTF

J: TRBJ2-3
V: TRBV5-1
CDR3: CASTRQVTDTQYF

J: TRBJ1-1
V: TRBV7-9
CDR3: CASSRTGGLNTEAFF

J: TRBJ2-3
V: TRBV10-3
CDR3: CAISPGTGIITQYF

J: TRBJ2-1
V: TRBV20-1
CDR3: CSAGTPDEQFF

J: TRBJ1-2
V: TRBV6-1
CDR3: CASSEAFNGWALGYTF

J: TRBJ1-2
V: TRBV2
CDR3: CASSETLTGTVYGYTF

J: TRBJ2-1
V: TRBV11-1
CDR3: CASSTSGNEQFF

J: TRBJ1-1
V: TRBV6-6
CDR3: CASSYSKGANTEAFF

J: TRBJ1-2
V: TRBV5-6
CDR3: CASSPDRVGSGGYTF

J: TRBJ1-5
V: TRBV6-1
CDR3: CASSGYRGVGNQPQHF

J: TRBJ1-1
V: TRBV29-1
CDR3: CSAAGGTEAFF

J: TRBJ1-2
V: TRBV7-8
CDR3: CASSFQGADYGYTF

J: TRBJ1-1
V: TRBV6-6
CDR3: CASSYNIQGASEAFF

J: TRBJ2-5
V: TRBV5-4
CDR3: CASSPTKAGETQYF

J: TRBJ2-3
V: TRBV2
CDR3: CASSNLASGSDTQYF

J: TRBJ2-7
V: TRBV6-5
CDR3: CASKYQALLTNEQYF

J: TRBJ1-1
V: TRBV18
CDR3: CASSPGRHLEAFF

J: TRBJ1-2
V: TRBV14
CDR3: CASSQETWYGYTF

J: TRBJ1-6
V: TRBV27
CDR3: CASSSTGFPYNSPLHF

J: TRBJ1-1
V: TRBV7-7
CDR3: CASKQGLNTEAFF

J: TRBJ1-1
V: TRBV6-6
CDR3: CASSYAGQRTFF

J: TRBJ2-5
V: TRBV5-1
CDR3: CASSTTSEMQETQYF

J: TRBJ1-2
V: TRBV2
CDR3: CASSEWDLGGYTF